This T cell receptor (beta chain) stems from a study of blood T cells in healthy people across ages. Germline V gene lookup returns CDR1 MNHEY and CDR2 SVGAGI. This CDR3 contains 14 residues. V was pared by 6 bases and J by 4 bases, with 14 bases between. The use of a sample-barcoded 5' primer and a J-beta primer mix characterized a second PCR of roughly 6 to 12 cycles. The template-switch adaptor, which had 12 random nucleotides, put a tag on each cDNA molecule. TCRdb analysed the 5' RACE reads with MiXCR anew, one entry per CDR3 protein. The data contain around 1.5 million distinct CDR3 sequences, 30% to 40% of them singletons.

The sample consisted of blood. V is TRBV6-5 and J is TRBJ2-3; no definite D call. This clonotype was sampled from a young woman in good health. CDR3 sequence (DNA): TGTGCCAGCAGACTCACATTAGGTGCAGATACGCAGTATTTT. It is translated as CASRLTLGADTQYF.